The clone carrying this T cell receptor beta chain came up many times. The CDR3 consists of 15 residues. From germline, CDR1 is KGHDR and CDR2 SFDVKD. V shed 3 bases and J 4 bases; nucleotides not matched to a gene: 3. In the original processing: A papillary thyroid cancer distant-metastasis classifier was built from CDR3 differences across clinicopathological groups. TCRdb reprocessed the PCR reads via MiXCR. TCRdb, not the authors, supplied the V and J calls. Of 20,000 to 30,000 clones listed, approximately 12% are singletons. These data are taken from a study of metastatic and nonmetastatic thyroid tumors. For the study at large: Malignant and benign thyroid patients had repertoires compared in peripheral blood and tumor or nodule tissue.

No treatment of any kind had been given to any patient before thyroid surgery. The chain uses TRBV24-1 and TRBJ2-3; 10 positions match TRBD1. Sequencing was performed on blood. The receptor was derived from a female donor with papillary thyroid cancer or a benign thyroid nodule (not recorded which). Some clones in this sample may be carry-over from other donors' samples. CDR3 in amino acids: CATSDPGQGADTQYF. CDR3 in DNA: TGTGCCACCAGTGATCCCGGACAGGGGGCAGATACGCAGTATTTT.